The clone carrying this T cell receptor (beta chain) occurred many times. Its target is unknown. Other DNA sequences in this sample translate to the same CDR3. This record belongs to a study of CD8+ T cells in alopecia areata. Study-level findings and limits: It was lesional scalp, especially alopecia totalis/universalis, that showed higher clonality than normal scalp.

As for treatment: oral pan-JAK inhibitor, 5-10 mg twice daily. Specimens obtained from alopecia areata patients comprised lesional scalp punch biopsies and peripheral blood. As the sequencing template, cDNA was produced by extracting RNA and reverse transcribing it. Profiling relied on immunoSEQ multiplex PCR, and the TCRdb table lists in-frame clones only, not all of them. The data hold some 190,000 clones, with 51% observed a single time. The CDR3 is 11 residues long. The V end was cut by 2 bases, the J end by 5 bases, with 4 bases between. Germline CDR1 reads SGHDT; CDR2 reads YYEEEE. The sequencing used CD8+ T cells sorted from blood, collected at approximately week 52, from a patient treated with tofacitinib. This chain links TRBV5-6 with TRBJ2-5; the D is unclear. The clonotype comes from a human donor with alopecia areata. The CDR3 spells CASSLTETQYF. As DNA, the CDR3 is TGTGCCAGCAGCTTAACTGAGACCCAGTACTTC.